Sequencing of this TCR beta chain was carried out in a study of beta chain features in type 1 diabetes. Study-wide points: Type 1 diabetes patients had moderately but significantly shorter TCRB CDR3s in all four CD4+ subsets.

Germline trimming cut 5 bases from V and 0 bases from J; bases unmatched to any gene: 4. Per the germline V gene, CDR1 is SGHNT and CDR2 is YYREEE (reference sequence). The CDR3 contains 14 residues. This clone was seen a few times. What it binds is not known. Stem cell-like memory, regulatory, central memory and naive CD4+ cells were sorted via CD45RO/CCR7/CD25/CD127/CD95/CD27. Expressed TCRB transcripts were sequenced because the isolated RNA had all been reverse transcribed beforehand. Generated by immunoSEQ multiplex PCR, the TCRdb table keeps only in-frame clones and is missing some. Altogether some 700,000 clones are present, roughly 13% being singletons, with the ten largest covering about 0.02%.

V and J are TRBV5-4 and TRBJ2-5, with 7 bases aligning to TRBD1. Sequencing input: naive CD4+ T cells from blood. This TCR came from a man aged 18 to 29 with type 1 diabetes. The CDR3 protein is CASSKGANQETQYF. The CDR3 nucleotides are TGTGCCAGCAGTAAGGGGGCCAACCAAGAGACCCAGTACTTC.